Only a few counts were recorded for the clone carrying this T cell receptor beta chain. Trimming at V came to 7 bases and at J to 7 bases, leaving 12 bases not matched to a gene. Germline-derived CDR1 and CDR2 are SNHLY and FYNNEI. The CDR3 loop spans 15 amino acids. This sample is part of a study of blood T cell repertoires in COVID-19. Background on the study: Both acute and convalescent COVID-19 samples were obtained from the United States, Italy and Spain.

In the original processing: Cell counts per sample came from amplifying reference gene primers. The repertoire was sequenced with immunoSEQ multiplex PCR; TCRdb's copy has only in-frame clones and lacks some. The DNA was the basis for D and trimming; V, J and clone size are from that table. The table lists 150,000 to 200,000 clones, roughly four fifths of them singletons. The TCR originated in a woman aged 25 to 45 with acute or convalescent COVID-19. V usage is TRBV2 and J usage is TRBJ1-5; TRBD1 aligns across 8 bases. The source material was peripheral blood. The CDR3 DNA is TGTGCCAGCAAGAGGGACGCAGGGGGCAGACAGCCCCAGCATTTT. Its protein is CASKRDAGGRQPQHF.